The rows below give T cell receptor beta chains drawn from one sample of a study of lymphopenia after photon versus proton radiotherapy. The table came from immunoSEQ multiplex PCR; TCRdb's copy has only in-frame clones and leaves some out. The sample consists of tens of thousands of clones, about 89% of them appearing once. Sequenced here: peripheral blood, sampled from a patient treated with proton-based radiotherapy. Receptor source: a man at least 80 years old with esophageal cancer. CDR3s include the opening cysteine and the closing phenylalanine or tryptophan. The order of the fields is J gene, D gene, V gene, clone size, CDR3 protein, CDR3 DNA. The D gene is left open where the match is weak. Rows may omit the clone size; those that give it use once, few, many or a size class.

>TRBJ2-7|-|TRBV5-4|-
CASSRSRVDYEQYF
TGTGCCAGCAGCCGTTCCAGGGTCGACTACGAGCAGTACTTC
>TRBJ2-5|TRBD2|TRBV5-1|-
CASSSRGDQETQYF
TGCGCCAGCAGCTCCCGGGGGGACCAAGAGACCCAGTACTTC
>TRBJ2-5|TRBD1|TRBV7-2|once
CASSSGTAQETQYF
TGTGCCAGCAGCTCCGGGACAGCCCAAGAGACCCAGTACTTC
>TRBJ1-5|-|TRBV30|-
CAWSRAGNQPQHF
TGTGCCTGGAGTAGGGCGGGCAATCAGCCCCAGCATTTT
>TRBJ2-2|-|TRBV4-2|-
CASSRDSFNGELFF
TGTGCCAGCAGCCGAGACAGTTTCAACGGGGAGCTGTTTTTT
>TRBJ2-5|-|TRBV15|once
CATSRGAQAYQETQYF
TGTGCCACCAGCAGAGGGGCCCAGGCCTATCAAGAGACCCAGTACTTC
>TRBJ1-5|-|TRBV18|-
CASSRDGDQPQHF
TGTGCCAGCTCCCGGGACGGCGATCAGCCCCAGCATTTT
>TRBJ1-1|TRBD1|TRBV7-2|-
CASSFAGGDTEAFF
TGTGCCAGCAGCTTTGCAGGGGGAGACACTGAAGCTTTCTTT
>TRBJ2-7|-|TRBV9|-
CASSPWDFGREQYF
TGTGCCAGCAGCCCCTGGGACTTTGGTCGCGAGCAGTACTTC
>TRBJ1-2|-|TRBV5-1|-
CASSIEGRGYGYTF
TGCGCCAGCAGCATTGAGGGACGGGGCTATGGCTACACCTTC
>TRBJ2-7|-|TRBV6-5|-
CASSYLARAYEQYF
TGTGCCAGCAGTTACCTAGCACGAGCCTACGAGCAGTACTTC
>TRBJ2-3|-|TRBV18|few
CASSTYTDTQYF
TGTGCCAGCTCAACATACACAGATACGCAGTATTTT
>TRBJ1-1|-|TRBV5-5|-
CASSFKGNTEAFF
TGTGCCAGCAGCTTTAAAGGGAACACTGAAGCTTTCTTT
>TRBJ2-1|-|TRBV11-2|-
CASSPQGFAYNEQFF
TGTGCCAGCAGCCCACAGGGATTCGCCTACAATGAGCAGTTCTTC
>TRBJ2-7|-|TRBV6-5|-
CASTSGRAYEQYF
TGTGCCAGCACCTCCGGCAGGGCCTACGAGCAGTACTTC
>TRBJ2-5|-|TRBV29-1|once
CSVAPGGQETQYF
TGCAGCGTCGCTCCAGGGGGGCAAGAGACCCAGTACTTC
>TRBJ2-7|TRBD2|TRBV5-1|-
CASSLGGLAGYGVSYEQYF
TGCGCCAGCAGCTTGGGGGGACTAGCGGGGTATGGAGTCTCCTACGAGCAGTACTTC